Listed below are T cell receptor beta chains from one sample, sequenced in a study of blood T cell repertoires in COVID-19. Clones were read by immunoSEQ multiplex PCR, and TCRdb kept only the in-frame ones, dropping some. This sample has 200,000 to 250,000 clones; roughly 84% occur once, and the top ten carry approximately 3%. The sample taken for sequencing was peripheral blood. The receptors stem from a woman aged 30 to 39 who had recovered from COVID-19. CDR3s include the opening cysteine and the closing phenylalanine or tryptophan. The D gene is left open where the match is weak. Only some rows state a clone size, as once, few, many or a class for expanded clones.

TRBD1 | TRBJ2-7 | . | TRBV19 | CASRDGAGGFYEQYF | TGTGCCAGTAGGGACGGGGCAGGGGGTTTCTACGAGCAGTACTTC
TRBD2 | TRBJ2-2 | . | TRBV2 | CASSHSGRANTGELFF | TGTGCCAGCAGTCATAGCGGGAGGGCGAACACCGGGGAGCTGTTTTTT
. | TRBJ1-5 | . | TRBV7-9 | CASSLTQGNQPQHF | TGTGCCAGCAGCTTAACACAGGGAAATCAGCCCCAGCATTTT
TRBD2 | TRBJ2-3 | . | TRBV3-1/TRBV3-2 | CASSSGWGTDTQYF | TGTGCCAGCAGTAGCGGGTGGGGCACAGATACGCAGTATTTT
. | TRBJ1-2 | . | TRBV5-6 | CASSFSHGGYTF | TGTGCCAGCAGCTTTTCCCACGGGGGCTACACCTTC
. | TRBJ2-1 | . | TRBV7-9 | CASTLRWRDPYNEQFF | TGTGCCAGCACCCTAAGGTGGAGGGACCCCTACAATGAGCAGTTCTTC
. | TRBJ1-4 | . | TRBV27 | CASSLTRPNEKLFF | TGTGCCAGCAGTCTGACAAGGCCTAATGAAAAACTGTTTTTT
TRBD1 | TRBJ1-5 | . | TRBV2 | CASSVGQGGQPQHF | TGTGCCAGCAGTGTTGGGCAGGGGGGTCAGCCCCAGCATTTT
. | TRBJ2-1 | . | TRBV27 | CASSLYPPEQGSSYNEQFF | TGTGCCAGCAGTTTATACCCCCCCGAACAGGGCTCGAGTTACAATGAGCAGTTCTTC
. | TRBJ1-3 | once | TRBV7-9 | CASSLRLLLGNTIYF | TGTGCCAGCAGCTTACGACTGCTTCTCGGAAACACCATATATTTT